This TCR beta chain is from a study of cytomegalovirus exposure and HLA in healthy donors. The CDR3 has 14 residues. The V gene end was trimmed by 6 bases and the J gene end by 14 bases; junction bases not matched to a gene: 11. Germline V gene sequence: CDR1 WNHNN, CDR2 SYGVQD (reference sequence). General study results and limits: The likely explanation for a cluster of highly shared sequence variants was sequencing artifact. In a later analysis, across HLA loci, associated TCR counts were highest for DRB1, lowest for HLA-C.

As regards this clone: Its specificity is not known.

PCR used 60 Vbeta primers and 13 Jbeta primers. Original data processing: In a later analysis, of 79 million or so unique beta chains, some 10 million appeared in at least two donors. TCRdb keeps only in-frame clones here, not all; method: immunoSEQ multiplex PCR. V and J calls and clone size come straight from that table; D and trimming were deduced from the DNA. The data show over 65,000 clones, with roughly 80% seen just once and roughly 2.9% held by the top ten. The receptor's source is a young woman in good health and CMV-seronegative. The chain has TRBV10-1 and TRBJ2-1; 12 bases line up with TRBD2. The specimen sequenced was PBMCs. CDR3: CASSRTSGGPLEFF. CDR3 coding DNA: TGCGCCAGCAGCCGAACTAGCGGGGGGCCGTTGGAGTTCTTC.